This T cell receptor (beta chain) was identified in a study of blood T cell repertoires in COVID-19. In the original workflow: For nucleated cells, counts were estimated from reference gene primer amplification. Sequenced by immunoSEQ multiplex PCR; TCRdb stores in-frame clones only, minus some. The V and J calls and clone size were taken over from that table, and D and trimming were inferred from the DNA. The sample gives over 130,000 clones, 65% to 90% of which show up once; less than 3.5% is in the top ten. Looked up from germline, CDR1 is SGHNT and CDR2 is YYREEE (reference sequence). Trimming pared 4 bases from V and 3 bases from J, leaving 13 bases between. CDR3 size: 14 residues.

The origin of this receptor is a man in his 70s with acute or convalescent COVID-19. The rearrangement uses TRBV5-4 and TRBJ2-5, with D possibly TRBD2 on 5 matching bases. The sample comprised peripheral blood. CDR3 residues: CASSLDSLKETQYF. CDR3 coding DNA: TGTGCCAGCAGCCTGGACTCACTAAAAGAGACCCAGTACTTC.